The rows below give T cell receptor beta chains drawn from one sample of a study of blood T cell repertoires in COVID-19. Using immunoSEQ multiplex PCR, the repertoire was profiled, and TCRdb retains in-frame clones only, with some absent. The table records 100,000 to 120,000 clones, about four fifths of them present only once. The sample taken for sequencing was peripheral blood. Source of these receptors: a woman aged 80 or over with acute or convalescent COVID-19. CDR3s leave out the opening cysteine and the closing phenylalanine or tryptophan. The order of the fields is V gene, clone size, CDR3 protein. The size field is filled for only some rows; it gives once, few, many or a size class.

TRBV5-6,-,ASSFRSGVNEKLF
TRBV19,-,ASSSSSGSAYEQY
TRBV29-1,once,SVAGLAGEADTGELF
TRBV7-2,-,ASSTLGGGRETQY
TRBV11-2,-,ASSVGTGVPEY
TRBV20-1,-,SASGEWVAGATDTQY
TRBV14,-,ASSRGGLAGNPLNNEQF
TRBV3-1/TRBV3-2,-,ASSQGRTGKEQY
TRBV29-1,-,SVAFRGQQPQH
TRBV3-1/TRBV3-2,-,ASSQSGPPLVKLF
TRBV6-4,-,ASSDGGLGTEAF
TRBV21-1,-,ASSPRGRGGQF
TRBV19,once,ASSIVGGTSGSRTETQY
TRBV19,-,ASSIEGPGQGGRKTQY
TRBV5-5,-,ASSFGQGTEAF
TRBV11-2,-,ASSLGRGHVVPF
TRBV7-8,-,ASSLSATSTDTQY
TRBV4-1,-,ASSQDRRLAVTQY
TRBV5-1,-,ASRTGVSGNTIY
TRBV7-2,-,ASSGRTGLGEKLF
TRBV4-1,-,ASSQDDSGVNTEAF
TRBV18,-,ASSPGTGGSTDTQY
TRBV29-1,-,SVVQQVATEAF
TRBV27,-,ASSTDWTGELF
TRBV28,once,ASSSYSDSPYQPQH
TRBV9,-,ASSVGGPAETQY
TRBV11-3,-,ASSLGGSAAYTDTQY
TRBV7-8,-,ASSLALREGQF
TRBV5-1,-,ASRDDRASGNTIY
TRBV6-5,-,ASMRGDRGREAF
TRBV11-2,once,ASSLDRVLF
TRBV5-1,-,ASSLAPSSGNTIY
TRBV5-4,-,ASSLARGSGTQY
TRBV7-2,-,ASSLTGNNGELF
TRBV19,-,ASSSQGGPNQPQH
TRBV9,-,ASSVVTTGEQF
TRBV27,-,ASSLGRNSPLH
TRBV2,few,ASRTLAGAYEQY
TRBV27,-,ASSPRDRGLGNTGELF
TRBV7-9,few,ASSFSDRVGQPQH
TRBV5-5,-,ASSAVGRGLETQY
TRBV29-1,-,SVVGGRGGTDTQY
TRBV7-2,-,ASSLSWTSSETQY
TRBV6-6,-,ASSQLTGGYEQY
TRBV5-5,-,ASSRRDTEAF